These 5 T cell receptor beta chains share one sample of origin, sequenced in a study of OX40 agonist ivuxolimab in advanced cancers. Produced via immunoSEQ multiplex PCR; TCRdb's table is partial and in-frame only. Counted here are about 69,000 clones, just over 90% occurring once; the ten biggest clones make up around 0.31%. The material was CD4+ or CD8+ T cells sorted from blood, obtained in a trial of the OX40 agonist ivuxolimab. These receptors all stem from an adult with an advanced solid tumor such as melanoma, head and neck, liver or kidney cancer.

The J gene is TRBJ1-5, the V gene TRBV5-5, with 8 bases fitting TRBD1. The V and J ends lost 0 bases and 2 bases, in that order; junction bases with no gene match: 1. Looked up from germline, CDR1 is SGHKS and CDR2 is YYEKEE (reference sequence). The length of the CDR3 is 15 residues. The CDR3 is CASSLEQGGNQPQHF. The CDR3 nucleotides are TGTGCCAGCAGCTTGGAACAGGGGGGCAATCAGCCCCAGCATTTT.

This sequence joins TRBV5-1 and TRBJ1-2; 7 bases are a match to TRBD1. Trimming removed 3 bases from V and 8 bases from J; junction bases left unmatched: 10. This CDR3 has 14 residues. Germline CDR1 SGHRS, CDR2 YFSETQ. In nucleotides, the CDR3 is TGCGCCAGCAGCTCGCAACAGGGGATAGACGGCTACACCTTC. Residues: CASSSQQGIDGYTF.

The chain employs TRBV28 and TRBJ2-1; D is unresolved. V was shortened by 8 bases and J by 0 bases, with 8 bases between the two germline ends. Germline CDR1 MDHEN, CDR2 SYDVKM. This CDR3 spans 13 amino acids. The CDR3 DNA follows: TGTGCCAGCGTCAGGAGCTCCTACAATGAGCAGTTCTTC. It is translated as CASVRSSYNEQFF.

This rearrangement joins TRBV9 to TRBJ1-1; unclear D gene. Trimming cost V 4 bases and J 2 bases, with 15 bases left between them. The CDR3 runs 15 residues. From germline, CDR1 is SGDLS and CDR2 YYNGEE. The CDR3: CASSSIMDGNTEAFF. As DNA, the CDR3 is TGTGCCAGCAGCTCAATAATGGACGGAAACACTGAAGCTTTCTTT.

The V and J genes are TRBV7-3 and TRBJ2-5; the match to TRBD1 covers 10 bases. Germline V CDR1 and CDR2: SGHTA, FQGTGA. The V and J ends lost 5 bases and 5 bases, in that order; junction bases with no gene match: 11. This CDR3 has 16 residues. The CDR3 sequence: CASSPLPGQGRETQYF. The CDR3 nucleotides are TGTGCCAGCAGCCCGCTCCCGGGACAGGGGAGGGAGACCCAGTACTTC. The entire variable domain, with the rest obtained from reference TRBV7-3 and TRBJ2-5, is as follows: GAGVSQTPSNKVTEKGKYVELRCDPISGHTALYWYRQSLGQGPEFLIYFQGTGAADDSGLPNDRFFAVRPEGSVSTLKIQRTERGDSAVYLCASSPLPGQGRETQYFGPGTRLLVL.